This T cell receptor (beta chain) stems from a study of CD8 T cells in Susac syndrome. Reverse transcription of about 0.5 to 1 ug RNA was carried out with random hexamers. The immunoSEQ assay covered 54 Vbeta and 13 Jbeta segments for CDR3. TCRdb re-called the immunoSEQ multiplex PCR reads through MiXCR, storing one row per CDR3 protein. This sample has 150,000 to 200,000 distinct CDR3 sequences, with over 85% found just once. Sequencing input: CD4+ T cells from PBMCs. The source is a human donor in good health.

The CDR3 spells CAWAWQTNTEAFF. The CDR3 DNA follows: TGTGCCTGGGCGTGGCAGACCAACACTGAAGCTTTCTTT. The chain uses TRBV30 and TRBJ1-1; no firm D call. The germline CDR1 and CDR2 sequences are GTSNPN and SVGIG (reference sequence). The CDR3 extends over 13 amino acids. V lost 5 bases, J lost 2 bases, and 12 bases lay in between.